The rows below give T cell receptor beta chains drawn from one sample of a study of CD8 T cells in ankylosing spondylitis. One entry per CDR3 protein results from TCRdb running MiXCR on the 5' RACE reads. The sample holds 470,000 or so distinct CDR3 sequences, about 24% seen once. The sample taken for sequencing was blood, either unsorted or a sorted T cell fraction (not recorded which). Source of these receptors: a male donor with ankylosing spondylitis. CDR3s include the opening cysteine and the closing phenylalanine or tryptophan. D genes are given only for firm matches. A row's size may be missing; if present it is once, few, many or a size class.

CDR3 protein,CDR3 DNA,clone size,J gene,D gene,V gene
CASSLVALNTGELFF,TGTGCCAGCAGCTTAGTGGCCCTGAACACCGGGGAGCTGTTTTTT,few,TRBJ2-2,.,TRBV7-2
CASSLVGRGSTDTQYF,TGTGCCAGCAGCTTGGTCGGGAGGGGGAGCACAGATACGCAGTATTTT,.,TRBJ2-3,TRBD2,TRBV5-8
CASSNRTGETQYF,TGTGCCAGCAGCAACCGGACAGGGGAAACGCAGTATTTT,few,TRBJ2-3,TRBD1,TRBV12-3/TRBV12-4
CASSLSLAGPTGELFF,TGTGCCAGCAGCTTATCTCTAGCGGGACCCACCGGGGAGCTGTTTTTT,.,TRBJ2-2,TRBD2,TRBV7-2
CAWRSAWGTEAFF,TGTGCCTGGAGGTCGGCATGGGGCACTGAAGCTTTCTTT,few,TRBJ1-1,.,TRBV30
CASRGVSNNYGYAF,TGTGCCAGTCGGGGGGTGAGCAATAACTATGGCTACGCCTTC,.,TRBJ1-2,.,TRBV6-1
CEPRGSGSYNEQFF,TGCGAGCCCCGGGGTAGTGGCTCCTACAATGAGCAGTTCTTC,.,TRBJ2-1,.,TRBV20-1
CASSGTARGTGELFF,TGTGCCAGCAGCGGCACCGCCCGGGGAACCGGGGAGCTGTTTTTT,few,TRBJ2-2,.,TRBV7-8
CASSVRGQGNSGAGNTIYF,TGTGCCAGCAGCGTAAGAGGACAGGGAAACTCGGGCGCTGGAAACACCATATATTTT,.,TRBJ1-3,TRBD1,TRBV9
CASSYFQTGYGYTF,TGTGCCAGCAGTTACTTCCAGACAGGCTATGGCTACACCTTC,.,TRBJ1-2,.,TRBV6-5
CASSLVMTGELFF,TGTGCCAGCAGCTTGGTAATGACCGGGGAGCTGTTTTTT,few,TRBJ2-2,.,TRBV5-4
CSARDHGPLKALSQPQHF,TGCAGTGCTAGAGATCATGGACCCTTAAAGGCGTTGAGTCAGCCCCAGCATTTT,many,TRBJ1-5,.,TRBV20-1
CASSFSGTGGSPLHF,TGTGCCAGCAGCTTTTCCGGGACAGGGGGTTCACCCCTCCACTTT,few,TRBJ1-6,TRBD1,TRBV11-2
CASSLKGSGSYEQYF,TGTGCCAGCAGCTTAAAGGGTAGCGGGAGCTACGAGCAGTACTTC,.,TRBJ2-7,TRBD2,TRBV7-2
CASRQQGGANEKLFF,TGTGCCAGCAGGCAACAGGGGGGGGCTAATGAAAAACTGTTTTTT,.,TRBJ1-4,TRBD1,TRBV27
CAWSPTGKGRETQYF,TGTGCCTGGAGTCCTACCGGTAAAGGAAGGGAGACCCAGTACTTC,.,TRBJ2-5,.,TRBV30
CATSDSSSGDGETQYF,TGTGCCACCAGTGATTCTTCTAGCGGGGACGGAGAGACCCAGTACTTC,.,TRBJ2-5,TRBD2,TRBV24-1
CASSVGQGRGMFF,TGTGCCAGCAGCGTAGGCCAGGGACGAGGGATGTTCTTC,.,TRBJ2-1,.,TRBV9
CSARERLGLYEQYF,TGCAGTGCTAGAGAAAGACTGGGACTCTACGAGCAGTACTTC,.,TRBJ2-7,.,TRBV20-1
CASSQDWSGSRGDTQYF,TGTGCCAGCAGCCAGGATTGGAGCGGGAGCCGAGGAGATACGCAGTATTTT,.,TRBJ2-3,TRBD2,TRBV3-1
CASRTGGAPQHF,TGTGCCAGCAGGACAGGAGGAGCGCCCCAGCATTTT,many,TRBJ1-5,.,TRBV27
CASSPRQTVQETQYF,TGTGCCAGCAGCCCGCGCCAGACAGTCCAAGAGACCCAGTACTTC,few,TRBJ2-5,.,TRBV7-8
CSAVRLAGVETQYF,TGCAGTGCTGTACGACTAGCGGGAGTAGAGACCCAGTACTTC,many,TRBJ2-5,TRBD2,TRBV20-1
CASSPGEAGGGGELFF,TGTGCCAGCAGCCCGGGGGAAGCGGGAGGAGGCGGGGAGCTGTTTTTT,few,TRBJ2-2,TRBD2,TRBV4-2
CASSSNYGYTF,TGTGCCAGCAGCTCTAACTATGGCTACACCTTC,many,TRBJ1-2,.,TRBV3-1
CASSYRGGYGYTF,TGTGCCAGCAGTTACCGGGGTGGCTATGGCTACACCTTC,.,TRBJ1-2,.,TRBV28
CASSFGTTAVTGELFF,TGTGCCAGCAGTTTTGGGACAACGGCAGTCACCGGGGAGCTGTTTTTT,.,TRBJ2-2,.,TRBV12-3/TRBV12-4
CASSQYRTSYNEQFF,TGTGCCAGCAGCCAATATAGAACTTCCTACAATGAGCAGTTCTTC,.,TRBJ2-1,.,TRBV14
CASSSELNQPQHF,TGTGCCAGCAGCTCCGAGCTAAATCAGCCCCAGCATTTT,.,TRBJ1-5,.,TRBV7-7
CATTTGGAGSGELFF,TGTGCCACAACTACGGGGGGCGCCGGATCCGGGGAGCTGTTTTTT,few,TRBJ2-2,.,TRBV7-2
CSARGGQSPDTQYF,TGCAGTGCTAGAGGGGGACAGTCCCCAGATACGCAGTATTTT,.,TRBJ2-3,TRBD1,TRBV20-1
CASSFQQFSYEQYF,TGTGCCAGCAGTTTCCAGCAGTTCTCCTACGAGCAGTACTTC,many,TRBJ2-7,.,TRBV12-3/TRBV12-4
CASSWGVAGELFF,TGTGCCAGCAGTTGGGGGGTCGCCGGGGAGCTGTTTTTT,few,TRBJ2-2,.,TRBV12-3/TRBV12-4
CSAIKAEETQYF,TGCAGTGCAATCAAGGCGGAAGAGACCCAGTACTTC,.,TRBJ2-5,.,TRBV20-1
CASSEQTGLREAFF,TGCGCCAGCAGCGAACAGACAGGGCTGCGTGAAGCTTTCTTT,few,TRBJ1-1,TRBD1,TRBV5-1
CSVSAPSGREYSYEQYF,TGCAGCGTTTCAGCACCTAGCGGGAGGGAATACTCCTACGAGCAGTACTTC,few,TRBJ2-7,TRBD2,TRBV29-1
CASSPRAGLYGYTF,TGTGCCAGCAGCCCAAGGGCGGGGCTCTATGGCTACACCTTC,.,TRBJ1-2,.,TRBV7-2
CASSKREVHTDTQYF,TGTGCCAGCAGTAAGCGGGAGGTTCACACAGATACGCAGTATTTT,few,TRBJ2-3,TRBD2,TRBV12-3/TRBV12-4
CASLGASVEQFF,TGTGCCAGTCTAGGGGCTAGCGTTGAGCAGTTCTTC,few,TRBJ2-1,.,TRBV6-1
CASSDPSSGKVEQFF,TGTGCCAGCAGTGATCCCTCTAGCGGGAAGGTTGAGCAGTTCTTC,.,TRBJ2-1,TRBD2,TRBV25-1
CSVSTPNYGYTF,TGCAGCGTTTCGACGCCGAACTATGGCTACACCTTC,.,TRBJ1-2,.,TRBV29-1
CASSESGTYNEQFF,TGCGCCAGCAGTGAGAGCGGTACCTACAATGAGCAGTTCTTC,few,TRBJ2-1,.,TRBV10-2
CSVEKTVNTEAFF,TGCAGCGTTGAGAAAACGGTGAACACTGAAGCTTTCTTT,few,TRBJ1-1,.,TRBV29-1
CASSLGLATVGGTQYF,TGTGCCAGCAGTTTGGGGCTAGCGACCGTTGGGGGGACCCAGTACTTC,.,TRBJ2-5,.,TRBV27
CASNLREAHNEQFF,TGTGCCAGCAACCTTCGGGAGGCCCACAATGAGCAGTTCTTC,.,TRBJ2-1,TRBD2,TRBV12-3/TRBV12-4
CSARETSAYNEQFF,TGCAGTGCTAGAGAGACTAGCGCCTACAATGAGCAGTTCTTC,few,TRBJ2-1,TRBD2,TRBV20-1
CSARDQGWNSPLHF,TGCAGTGCTAGAGATCAGGGGTGGAATTCACCCCTCCACTTT,few,TRBJ1-6,.,TRBV20-1
CASSFDRSNQPQHF,TGTGCCAGCAGTTTCGACAGGAGCAATCAGCCCCAGCATTTT,many,TRBJ1-5,.,TRBV12-3/TRBV12-4
CASSWTSGPSTDTQYF,TGTGCCAGCAGTTGGACCAGCGGACCCAGCACAGATACGCAGTATTTT,few,TRBJ2-3,.,TRBV6-5
CASSLGDRDSNQPQHF,TGCGCCAGCAGCTTGGGTGACAGGGACAGCAATCAGCCCCAGCATTTT,.,TRBJ1-5,TRBD1,TRBV5-1
CSARVGIVETQYF,TGCAGTGCTAGAGTCGGGATTGTCGAGACCCAGTACTTC,few,TRBJ2-5,.,TRBV20-1
CSVVKTGGRTGELFF,TGCAGCGTGGTAAAGACAGGGGGCAGGACCGGGGAGCTGTTTTTT,few,TRBJ2-2,TRBD1,TRBV29-1
CASSLGGSGTDTQYF,TGTGCCAGCAGCTTGGGCGGGAGTGGCACAGATACGCAGTATTTT,.,TRBJ2-3,TRBD2,TRBV5-4
CASSLGASGHNEQFF,TGTGCCAGCAGCTTAGGGGCTAGCGGGCATAATGAGCAGTTCTTC,many,TRBJ2-1,TRBD2,TRBV7-2
CASSDITRGRAEQFF,TGCGCCAGCAGCGATATTACGCGAGGAAGGGCTGAGCAGTTCTTC,.,TRBJ2-1,.,TRBV5-1